This T cell receptor (beta chain) emerged from a study of CDR3 diversity in severe acne. Germline V gene lookup returns CDR1 LNHDA and CDR2 SQIVND (reference sequence). There are 14 residues in the CDR3. J lost 3 bases, V lost 8 bases, and 8 bases had no gene match. TCRdb analysed the PCR reads with MiXCR anew, one entry per CDR3 protein. This sample carries some 90,000 distinct CDR3 sequences, over 45% of them seen once, and the ten largest clones take 10%. The TCR was taken from a male donor in good health, serving as a control. The sample was blood. The genes are TRBV19 and TRBJ2-7; TRBD1 agrees at 9 bases. The CDR3 DNA sequence: TGTGCCAGTGGGGCGGGACAGGGAATCTACGAGCAGTACTTC. This encodes CASGAGQGIYEQYF.